This T cell receptor (beta chain) was sequenced in a study of PD-1 blockade in classical Hodgkin lymphoma. The study, taken as a whole, reports: Newly diagnosed patients reportedly had lower baseline TCR diversity than healthy donors. Patients starting nivolumab under 1 year after ASCT were excluded. With CD4+ cells, TCR diversity rose significantly by C4D1, but not with CD8+ cells.

The time point: cycle 4 day 1 (C4D1), after five to seven weeks of nivolumab. Each of the patients experienced relapse following autologous stem cell transplantation, and their brentuximab vedotin exposure differed. Profiled with immunoSEQ multiplex PCR; TCRdb holds only in-frame clones, not every one. In the table there are around 65,000 clones, about 85% of which are singletons. A word on this clone: Its target is not known.

Trimming cost V 3 bases and J 8 bases; bases outside gene matches: 16. CDR3 size: 16 residues. The germline gives CDR1 GTSNPN, CDR2 SVGIG (reference sequence). This rearrangement joins TRBV30 to TRBJ1-2; 9 bases line up with TRBD1. Sequencing used peripheral blood mononuclear cells (PBMCs), obtained before the fourth cycle of nivolumab. The clonotype originates from a human donor with classical Hodgkin lymphoma. The CDR3 reads CAWRGKTGGVRRGYTF. CDR3 DNA sequence: TGTGCCTGGAGAGGCAAAACAGGGGGCGTTCGCCGGGGCTACACCTTC.